This TCR beta chain was obtained from a study of T cell responses to AZD1222 COVID-19 vaccine. Study background: Second-dose intervals near 4 or 12 weeks were combined. Study-level findings and limits: Donors in the cohort were predominantly white British and more often female, and clonal diversity was possibly underestimated. Spike-specific TCR depth and breadth grew after two AZD1222 doses. The peak T cell response came first, and repertoires were sampled only after it.

After removal of 3 bases from V and 4 bases from J, the junction contained 5 bases not matched to a gene. The CDR3 is 14 amino acids. Germline-derived CDR1 and CDR2 are MNHEY and SMNVEV (reference sequence). As for this clone: The antigen is not known.

Some clones are missing from TCRdb's copy, which holds only in-frame ones; the method was immunoSEQ multiplex PCR. The table lists approximately 140,000 clones, roughly nine tenths of them singletons. The genes are TRBV27 and TRBJ2-5, with 7 bases identical to TRBD1. The specimen comprised peripheral blood, sampled on day 0 of AZD1222 vaccination. This TCR derives from an adult in good health. DNA of the CDR3: TGTGCCAGCAGTTTCCTTTCAGGGGGAGAGACCCAGTACTTC. Amino acids: CASSFLSGGETQYF.